A selection of T cell receptor beta chains follows, all from one sample in a study of CD8 T cells in Susac syndrome. Via MiXCR, TCRdb re-called the immunoSEQ multiplex PCR reads, giving one row per CDR3 protein. The repertoire consists of about 120,000 distinct CDR3 sequences, with about 93% occurring once and the leading ten covering over 0.12%. Sequencing input: CD4+ T cells from PBMCs. These receptors were collected from a human donor in good health. Each CDR3 is given with its conserved first and last residue. D genes are given only for firm matches. Size is stated for part of the rows, as once, few or many counts, or as a class when the clone is expanded.

TRBJ2-7 TRBD1 TRBV20-1 - TGCAGTGCGAGCGACAGGGGGCACGGCTACGAGCAGTACTTC CSASDRGHGYEQYF
TRBJ2-5 - TRBV29-1 - TGCAGCGTTGACGAGACACCTATGGAGACCCAGTACTTC CSVDETPMETQYF
TRBJ1-3 - TRBV7-9 - TGTGCCAGCTTAGTTTCCGGAAACACCATATATTTT CASLVSGNTIYF
TRBJ1-3 - TRBV19 once TGTGCCACCCGGACATCGCTCTCTGGAAACACCATATATTTT CATRTSLSGNTIYF
TRBJ2-2 - TRBV4-2 - TGTGCCAGCAGCCAAAACGATCGCGGGGAACCGGCCGGGGAGCTGTTTTTT CASSQNDRGEPAGELFF
TRBJ2-3 TRBD1 TRBV5-1 once TGCGCCAGCAGCTTGCAGGGGATAGGGACAGGTACGCAGTATTTT CASSLQGIGTGTQYF
TRBJ2-1 - TRBV4-3 - TGCGCCAGCAGCCAAGATTTAACGGGCCGCGGTGAGCAGTTCTTC CASSQDLTGRGEQFF
TRBJ1-2 - TRBV2 - TGTGCCAGCAGTGACAGGAGTAACTATGGCTACACCTTC CASSDRSNYGYTF
TRBJ1-1 - TRBV3-1 - TGTGCCAGCAGCCAAGGGACACGAGCGTTCGCTTTCTTT CASSQGTRAFAFF
TRBJ2-7 - TRBV19 - TGTGCCAGTCAGTTCGCCTACGAGCAGTACTTC CASQFAYEQYF
TRBJ1-2 TRBD1 TRBV2 once TGTGCCAGCAGTGTAGGGACAGGGCCCGTAGGCTACACCTTC CASSVGTGPVGYTF
TRBJ2-1 - TRBV7-8 - TGTGCCAGCAGGGAAGGGACCGGGACCAACTCCTACAATGAGCAGTTCTTC CASREGTGTNSYNEQFF
TRBJ2-5 - TRBV5-1 - TGCGCCAGCAGCGGGACTTTTCAAGAGACCCAGTACTTC CASSGTFQETQYF
TRBJ2-7 - TRBV19 - TGTGCCTCGGCCAGGGGGGCGACCGAGCAGTACTTC CASARGATEQYF
TRBJ2-5 TRBD1 TRBV19 - TGTGCCAGCGCGTGGGGACAGGGACTAGAGACCCAGTACTTC CASAWGQGLETQYF
TRBJ1-2 - TRBV5-1 - TGCGCCAGCAGCCCTCCCTCGGACAGCTATGGCTACACCTTC CASSPPSDSYGYTF
TRBJ2-7 - TRBV9 - TGTGCCAGCAGCGTAGACGGGGACTCCTACGAGCAGTACTTC CASSVDGDSYEQYF
TRBJ2-7 - TRBV12-3/TRBV12-4 - TGTGCCAGCAGGAGGGGGGGCTACGAGCAGTACTTC CASRRGGYEQYF
TRBJ2-7 - TRBV6-6 - TGTGCCAGCAACCAGGACTCCAGGAGCTCCTACGAGCAGTACTTC CASNQDSRSSYEQYF
TRBJ2-2 TRBD2 TRBV9 - TGTGCCAGCAGCGTAGAAGCGGGAGCAGTTGACGGGGAGCTGTTTTTT CASSVEAGAVDGELFF
TRBJ1-1 TRBD1 TRBV12-3/TRBV12-4 - TGTGCCAGCAGTTTCGGGACAGGGGGAACAGCTTTCTTT CASSFGTGGTAFF
TRBJ2-5 TRBD2 TRBV5-1 - TGCGCCAGCAGCTGGCTAGCGGGAGAAGAGACCCAGTACTTC CASSWLAGEETQYF
TRBJ1-2 - TRBV6-6 - TGTGCCAGCAGTTACTCAGGGGACCCCTATGGCTACACCTTC CASSYSGDPYGYTF
TRBJ2-1 - TRBV7-9 - TGTGCCAGCAGCTTAGCGGACACCACTCCGTTCTTC CASSLADTTPFF
TRBJ1-1 TRBD1 TRBV27 once TGTGCCAGCAGGAGGACAGGGGTAGTGGCCCTAAGCTCAATGACAGCTTTCTTT CASRRTGVVALSSMTAFF
TRBJ1-6 - TRBV12-3/TRBV12-4 - TGTGCCAGCAGTTTAGTACAGGGTAATTCACCCCTCCACTTT CASSLVQGNSPLHF
TRBJ2-1 - TRBV9 - TGTGCCAGCTCGGAAGGGCCCAACTCCTACAATGAGCAGTTCTTC CASSEGPNSYNEQFF
TRBJ1-2 - TRBV11-2 few TGTGCCAGCAGCTTAGGGGGATACGGCTACACCTTC CASSLGGYGYTF
TRBJ2-5 - TRBV5-1 - TGCGCCAGCAGCTTTGGTGTATGGGAGACCCAGTACTTC CASSFGVWETQYF
TRBJ2-1 - TRBV29-1 - TGCAGCGCAAGAGGGGGAAACCTGAATGAGCAGTTCTTC CSARGGNLNEQFF
TRBJ2-7 TRBD1 TRBV29-1 few TGCAGCGTCGTGGGGACAGGGAAGCCCTACGAGCAGTACTTC CSVVGTGKPYEQYF
TRBJ2-5 TRBD2 TRBV20-1 - TGCAGTGCTAGCTCGTACCAACTAGCGGGGCGCGACCTATTAGAGACCCAGTACTTC CSASSYQLAGRDLLETQYF
TRBJ2-7 - TRBV4-3 - TGCGCCAGCAGCCAAGAGCCATACACGTCCTACGAGCAGTACTTC CASSQEPYTSYEQYF
TRBJ2-7 - TRBV18 - TGTGCCAGCTCTCCGCCCGGGGTACTACGAGAGCAGTACTTC CASSPPGVLREQYF
TRBJ2-7 - TRBV4-3 - TGCGCCAGCAGCCAAGGTACTAGCAGCTACTACGAGCAGTACTTC CASSQGTSSYYEQYF
TRBJ2-4 TRBD1 TRBV15 - TGTGCCACCTCCCGGGACAGGTACAACATTCAGTACTTC CATSRDRYNIQYF
TRBJ1-2 TRBD1 TRBV11-1 - TGTGCCAGCAGCCCCGGAACGAAAACAGGGGGCCCAGGCTACACCTTC CASSPGTKTGGPGYTF
TRBJ1-1 TRBD1 TRBV29-1 - TGCAGCGTTTTAACAGGGGGAGGCACTGAAGCTTTCTTT CSVLTGGGTEAFF
TRBJ1-1 - TRBV28 - TGTGCCAGCATTGGGGCAGGGAACACTGAAGCTTTCTTT CASIGAGNTEAFF
TRBJ2-7 TRBD1 TRBV10-3 - TGTGCCATCAGTGAGTCCCAGGACAGGGGCCACGAGCAGTACTTC CAISESQDRGHEQYF
TRBJ2-3 - TRBV25-1 once TGTGCCAGCAGTGCCAGGGGATTCGACACAGATACGCAGTATTTT CASSARGFDTDTQYF
TRBJ1-2 TRBD1 TRBV10-3 - TGTGCCATCAGGGATATAACGGACAGGGGGCTAAATGGCTACACCTTC CAIRDITDRGLNGYTF
TRBJ1-6 TRBD1 TRBV4-3 - TGCGCCAGCAGCCCTTTAGGACAGGTCTTACTAGGGAATTCACCCCTCCACTTT CASSPLGQVLLGNSPLHF
TRBJ2-5 TRBD2 TRBV19 - TGTGCCAGTAGCAATGGAATAGCGGGGGTTGAGACCCAGTACTTC CASSNGIAGVETQYF
TRBJ1-1 - TRBV10-3 - TGTGCCATCAGTGAGCCGCCGACTGAAGCTTTCTTT CAISEPPTEAFF
TRBJ2-1 TRBD2 TRBV6-1 - TGTGCCAGCATGAGCGGGAGTTACAATGAGCAGTTCTTC CASMSGSYNEQFF